This TCR beta chain was found in a study of blood T cell repertoires in COVID-19 (dated by TCRdb to about 2020). As for the study more broadly: Collaborator samples came from the United States, Italy and Spain and covered acute and convalescent phases of COVID-19. The material from the prospective study consisted of cDNA or gDNA derived from T cells, B-cell-depleted T cells, or PBMCs. Subjects who had been exposed to COVID-19, were actively infected with it, or had recovered from it provided the deeply sampled blood TCRbeta repertoires that made up the dataset. The repertoires were released in a freely available public database intended as a resource for research on the immune response to SARS-CoV-2. Samples were obtained from the ongoing ImmuneRACE study (first 160 participants) and from about 1,300 subjects provided by 6 global collaborators. Nearly every sample came with metadata listing a de-identified subject ID, COVID-19 status, age in years and sex. HLA class I and class II types, where available, came from metadata supplied by the sample provider rather than from assay-based typing. General study outcomes and caveats: How much clinical and demographic metadata was included differed by source and by participant, and the metadata was provided uncurated.

Each collaborating institution followed its own protocols to collect whole blood in K2EDTA tubes. For TCRbeta analysis, collaborators shipped samples in one of three forms: frozen whole blood, isolated PBMCs, or DNA extracted from either of those sample types. To note about this clone: Which antigen it targets is not known. Per-nucleotide qualities are absent, and no much larger clonotype sits a single base away.

TCRbeta CDR3 regions were amplified from genomic DNA by means of the immunoSEQ Assay, a bias-controlled multiplex PCR. Regarding the original processing steps: Nucleated cell counts per sample were estimated from amplification of reference gene primers within the assay. To quantify the absolute abundance of each unique TCRbeta CDR3 rearrangement, sequence reads were collapsed and filtered. Productive Simpson clonality was computed per sample as the square root of Simpson's diversity index over productive rearrangements. The table comes from immuneACCESS by way of TCRdb, which keeps in-frame sequences with V and J called. Part of the clones is missing from these tables; in studies checked, under half for an unresolved V gene and the rest for unknown reasons. Clone size and the V and J calls come from that table; the DNA yielded D and trimming. The sample table shows some 160,000 clones, and 85% to 90% are seen once. 2.5% to 3.5% of the sample comes from the top ten.

The CDR3 contains 18 residues, cysteine and phenylalanine counted. Only the CDR3 DNA stays, 54 bases, in frame from base 1. Deletion took 3 bases off V and 4 bases off J, with a span of 23 bases between the germline ends. CDR1 and CDR2, looked up from the germline V gene, are MDHEN and SYDVKM. The sample taken for sequencing was peripheral blood. The sequence was collected from a woman aged 60-70 years with active COVID-19. The chain joins TRBV28 to TRBJ2-3, and the D gene may be TRBD2, 6 bases matching. The CDR3 in this case is CASSFLAWYSGQADTQYF. The sequence in DNA is TGTGCCAGCAGTTTCCTGGCTTGGTATAGCGGCCAAGCAGATACGCAGTATTTT.